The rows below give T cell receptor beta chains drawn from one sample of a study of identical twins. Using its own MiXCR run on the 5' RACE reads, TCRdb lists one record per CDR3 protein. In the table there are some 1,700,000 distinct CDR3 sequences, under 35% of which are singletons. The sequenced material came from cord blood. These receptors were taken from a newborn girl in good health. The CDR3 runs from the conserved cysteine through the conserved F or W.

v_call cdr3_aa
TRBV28 CASSLRTGEGYTF
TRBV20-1 CSARDPPGQTPFF
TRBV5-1 CASSLAFRGETQYF
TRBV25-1 CASSRDVNQPQHF
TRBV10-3 CAIRGTSGSYNEQYF
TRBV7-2 CASSPRAGWSLEQYF
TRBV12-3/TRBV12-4 CASTLIGQLNQPQHF
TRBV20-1 CSARPKIYLAGGSPTYNEQFF
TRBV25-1 CASSEGYRGVYF
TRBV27 CASSPLSDRGSADTQYF
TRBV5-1 CASSLRQKGLAGTTSYEQYF
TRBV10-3 CAISESPSGSNNEQYF
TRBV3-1 CASSNPTWLAGKTTGELFF
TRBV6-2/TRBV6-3 CASSPEWSHQPQHF
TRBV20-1 CSARGRSTGQPQHF
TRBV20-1 CSARLCSYEQYF
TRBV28 CASRAGLLRGYTF
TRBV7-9 CASSFPGLAASYNEQYF
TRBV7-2 CASSLEGDTRYYNEQFF
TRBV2 CASKAGSTDNSPLHF
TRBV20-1 CSADRGKGQDTQYF
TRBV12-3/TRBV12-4 CASSLRTYSYEQYF
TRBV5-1 CASSFVAGDLTGELFF
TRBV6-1 CASSEGFPSTDTQYF